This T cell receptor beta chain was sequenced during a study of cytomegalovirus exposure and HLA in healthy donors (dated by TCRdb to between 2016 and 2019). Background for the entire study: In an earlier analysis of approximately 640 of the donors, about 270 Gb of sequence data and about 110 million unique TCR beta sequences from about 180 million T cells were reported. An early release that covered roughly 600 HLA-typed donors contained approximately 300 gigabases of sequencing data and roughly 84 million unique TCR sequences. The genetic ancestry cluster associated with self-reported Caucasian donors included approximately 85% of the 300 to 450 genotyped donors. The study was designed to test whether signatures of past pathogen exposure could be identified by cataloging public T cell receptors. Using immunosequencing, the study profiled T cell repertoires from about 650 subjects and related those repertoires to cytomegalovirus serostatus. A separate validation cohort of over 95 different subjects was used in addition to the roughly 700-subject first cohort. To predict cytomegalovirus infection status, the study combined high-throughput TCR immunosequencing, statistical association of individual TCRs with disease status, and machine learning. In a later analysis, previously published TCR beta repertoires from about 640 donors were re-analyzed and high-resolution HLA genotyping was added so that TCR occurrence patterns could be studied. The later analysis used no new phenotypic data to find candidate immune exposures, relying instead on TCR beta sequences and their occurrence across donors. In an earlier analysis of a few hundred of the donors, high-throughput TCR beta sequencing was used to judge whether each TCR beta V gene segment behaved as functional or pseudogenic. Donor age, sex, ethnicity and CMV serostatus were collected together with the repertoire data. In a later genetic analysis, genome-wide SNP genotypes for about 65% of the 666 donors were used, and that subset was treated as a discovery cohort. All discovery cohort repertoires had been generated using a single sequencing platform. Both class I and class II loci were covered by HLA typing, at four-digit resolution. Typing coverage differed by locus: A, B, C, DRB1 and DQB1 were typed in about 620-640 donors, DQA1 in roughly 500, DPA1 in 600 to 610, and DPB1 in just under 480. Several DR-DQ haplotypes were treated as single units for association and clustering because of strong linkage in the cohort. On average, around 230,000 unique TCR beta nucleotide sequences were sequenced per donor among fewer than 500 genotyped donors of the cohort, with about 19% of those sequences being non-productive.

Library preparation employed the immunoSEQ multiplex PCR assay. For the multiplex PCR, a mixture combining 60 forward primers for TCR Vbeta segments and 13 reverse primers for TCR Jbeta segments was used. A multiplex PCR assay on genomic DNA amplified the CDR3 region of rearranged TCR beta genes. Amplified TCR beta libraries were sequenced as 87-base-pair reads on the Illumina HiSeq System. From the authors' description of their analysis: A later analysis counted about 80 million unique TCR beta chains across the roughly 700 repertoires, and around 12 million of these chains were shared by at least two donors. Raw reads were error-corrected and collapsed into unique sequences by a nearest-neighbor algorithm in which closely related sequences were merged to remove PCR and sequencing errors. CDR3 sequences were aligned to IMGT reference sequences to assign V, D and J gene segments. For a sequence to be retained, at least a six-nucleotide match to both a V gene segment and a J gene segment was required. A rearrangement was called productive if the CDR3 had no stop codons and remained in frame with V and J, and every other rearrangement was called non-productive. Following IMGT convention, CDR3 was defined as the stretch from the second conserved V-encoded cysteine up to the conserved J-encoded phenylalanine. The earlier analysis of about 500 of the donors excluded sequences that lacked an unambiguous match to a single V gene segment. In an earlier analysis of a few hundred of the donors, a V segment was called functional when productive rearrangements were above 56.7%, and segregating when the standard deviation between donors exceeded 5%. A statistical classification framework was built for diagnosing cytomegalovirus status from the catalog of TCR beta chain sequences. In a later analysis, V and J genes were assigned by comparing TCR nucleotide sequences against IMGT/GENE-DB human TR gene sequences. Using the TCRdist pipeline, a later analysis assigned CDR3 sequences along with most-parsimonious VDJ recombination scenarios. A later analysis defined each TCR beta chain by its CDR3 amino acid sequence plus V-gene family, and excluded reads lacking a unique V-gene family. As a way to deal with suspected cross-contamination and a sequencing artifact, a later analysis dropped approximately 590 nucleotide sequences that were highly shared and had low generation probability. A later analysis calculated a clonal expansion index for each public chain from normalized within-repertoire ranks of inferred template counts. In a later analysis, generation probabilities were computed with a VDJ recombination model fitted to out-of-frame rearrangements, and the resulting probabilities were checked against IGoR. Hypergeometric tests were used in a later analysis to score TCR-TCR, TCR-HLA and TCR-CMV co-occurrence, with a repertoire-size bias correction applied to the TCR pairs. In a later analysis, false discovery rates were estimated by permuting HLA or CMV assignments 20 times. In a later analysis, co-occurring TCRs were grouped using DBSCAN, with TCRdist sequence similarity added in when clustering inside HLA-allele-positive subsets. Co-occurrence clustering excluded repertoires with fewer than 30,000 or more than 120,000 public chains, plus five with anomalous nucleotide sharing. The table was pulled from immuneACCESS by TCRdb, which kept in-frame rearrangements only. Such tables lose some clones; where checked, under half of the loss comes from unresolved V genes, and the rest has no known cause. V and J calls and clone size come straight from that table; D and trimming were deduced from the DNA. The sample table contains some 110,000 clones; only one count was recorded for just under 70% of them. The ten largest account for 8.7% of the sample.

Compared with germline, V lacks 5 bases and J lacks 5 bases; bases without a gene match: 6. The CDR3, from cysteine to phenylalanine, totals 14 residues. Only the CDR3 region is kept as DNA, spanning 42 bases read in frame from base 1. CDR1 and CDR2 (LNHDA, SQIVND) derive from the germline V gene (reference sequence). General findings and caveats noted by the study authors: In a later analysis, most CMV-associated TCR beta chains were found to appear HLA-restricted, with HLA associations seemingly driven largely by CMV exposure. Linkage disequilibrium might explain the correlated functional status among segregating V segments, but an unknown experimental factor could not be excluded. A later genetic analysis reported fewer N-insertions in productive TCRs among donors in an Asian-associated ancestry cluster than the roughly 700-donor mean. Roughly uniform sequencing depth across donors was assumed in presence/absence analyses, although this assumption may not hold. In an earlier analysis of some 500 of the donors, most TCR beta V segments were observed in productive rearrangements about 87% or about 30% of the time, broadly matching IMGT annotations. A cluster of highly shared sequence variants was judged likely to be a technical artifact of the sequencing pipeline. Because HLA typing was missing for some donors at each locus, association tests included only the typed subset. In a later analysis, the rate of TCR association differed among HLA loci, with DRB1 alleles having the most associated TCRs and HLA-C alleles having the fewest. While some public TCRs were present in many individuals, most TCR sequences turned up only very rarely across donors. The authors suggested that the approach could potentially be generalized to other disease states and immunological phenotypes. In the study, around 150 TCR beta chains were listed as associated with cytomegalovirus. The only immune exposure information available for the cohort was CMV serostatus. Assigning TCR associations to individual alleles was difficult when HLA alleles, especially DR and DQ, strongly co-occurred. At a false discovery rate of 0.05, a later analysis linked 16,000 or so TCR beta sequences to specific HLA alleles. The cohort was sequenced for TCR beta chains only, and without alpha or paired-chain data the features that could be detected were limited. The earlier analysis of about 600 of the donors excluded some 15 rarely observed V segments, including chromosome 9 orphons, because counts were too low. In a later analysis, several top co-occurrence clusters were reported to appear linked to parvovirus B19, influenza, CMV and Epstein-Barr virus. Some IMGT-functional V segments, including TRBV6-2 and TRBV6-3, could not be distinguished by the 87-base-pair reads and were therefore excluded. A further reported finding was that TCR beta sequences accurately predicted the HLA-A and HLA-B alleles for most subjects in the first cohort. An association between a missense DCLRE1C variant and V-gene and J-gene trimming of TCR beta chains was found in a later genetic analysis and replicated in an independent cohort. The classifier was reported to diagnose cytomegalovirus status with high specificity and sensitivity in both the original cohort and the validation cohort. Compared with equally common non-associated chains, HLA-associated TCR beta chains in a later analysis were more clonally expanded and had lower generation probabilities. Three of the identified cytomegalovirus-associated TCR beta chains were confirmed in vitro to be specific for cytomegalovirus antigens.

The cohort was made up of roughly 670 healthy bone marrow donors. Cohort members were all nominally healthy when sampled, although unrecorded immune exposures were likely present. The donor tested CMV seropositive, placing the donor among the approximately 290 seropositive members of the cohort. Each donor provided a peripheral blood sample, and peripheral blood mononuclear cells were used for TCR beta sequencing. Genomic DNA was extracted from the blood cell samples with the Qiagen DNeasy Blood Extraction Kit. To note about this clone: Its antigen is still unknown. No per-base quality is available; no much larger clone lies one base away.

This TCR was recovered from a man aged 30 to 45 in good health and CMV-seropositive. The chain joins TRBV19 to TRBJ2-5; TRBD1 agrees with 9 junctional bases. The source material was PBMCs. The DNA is TGTGCCAGTAGTGAACAGGGGGCCTCGGAGACCCAGTACTTC. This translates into CASSEQGASETQYF. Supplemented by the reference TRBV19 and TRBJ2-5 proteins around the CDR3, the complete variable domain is DGGITQSPKYLFRKEGQNVTLSCEQNLNHDAMYWYRQDPGQGLRLIYYSQIVNDFQKGDIAEGYSVSREKKESFPLTVTSAQKNPTAFYLCASSEQGASETQYFGPGTRLLVL.